These T cell receptor beta chains were read from a single sample in a study of blood T cells in healthy people across ages. MiXCR, run by TCRdb on the 5' RACE reads, gives a single entry per CDR3 protein. The table records roughly 1.4 million distinct CDR3 sequences, around 59% of them present only once. The material sequenced was blood. These receptor sequences come from a young man in good health. Both conserved end residues are part of each CDR3. A D gene is named only where the DNA matches it firmly. Where a row states a size, it is once, few, many or the class of an expanded clone; other rows omit it.

length,D,V,size,J,DNA,CDR3
16,.,TRBV27,once,TRBJ2-5,TGTGCCAGCAGTTCCCTAAGGAACAGGGTCGGGGAGACCCAGTACTTC,CASSSLRNRVGETQYF
18,.,TRBV4-1,.,TRBJ2-3,TGCGCCAGCAGCCACCTAAGGATCCAGCGCGACGACACAGATACGCAGTATTTT,CASSHLRIQRDDTDTQYF
14,.,TRBV7-9,few,TRBJ1-2,TGTGCCAGCAGCTTAGGACCAGGGGCTGGCGGCTACACCTTC,CASSLGPGAGGYTF
15,.,TRBV4-2,once,TRBJ1-1,TGTGCCAGCAGCCAAGATGCAGGGGCCAACACTGAAGCTTTCTTT,CASSQDAGANTEAFF
14,.,TRBV4-1,.,TRBJ1-4,TGCGCCAGCAGCCAAGATGGATTCAATGAAAAACTGTTTTTT,CASSQDGFNEKLFF
15,.,TRBV4-1,few,TRBJ2-7,TGCGCCAGCAGCCCCTACCGGGACACAGGTTACGAGCAGTACTTC,CASSPYRDTGYEQYF
15,TRBD2,TRBV7-9,.,TRBJ2-1,TGTACCAGCAGCTTCGGCGGGAGAGGGTACAATGAGCAGTTCTTC,CTSSFGGRGYNEQFF
12,.,TRBV3-1,.,TRBJ2-1,TGTGCCGGCAGCCAACGGGCAGGCCTTCAGTTCTTC,CAGSQRAGLQFF
14,.,TRBV25-1,.,TRBJ1-2,TGTGCCAGCAGTGGTCGATCAGGGGCTGATGGCTACACCTTC,CASSGRSGADGYTF
14,TRBD2,TRBV4-2,.,TRBJ2-7,TGTGCCAGCAGCCAAGATGAAGCGGGACTCGAGCAGTACTTC,CASSQDEAGLEQYF
16,TRBD1,TRBV5-5,.,TRBJ2-3,TGTGCCAGCAGCGCCTTTGAGGGGGCCCTGCCGGATACGCAGTATTTT,CASSAFEGALPDTQYF
16,.,TRBV2,.,TRBJ1-4,TGTGCCAGCAGGACTAGAACAGGGTGGGCTAATGAAAAACTGTTTTTT,CASRTRTGWANEKLFF
14,.,TRBV5-1,.,TRBJ2-1,TGCGCCAGCAGCCCGAGGACAGTTAACCATGAGCAGTTCTTC,CASSPRTVNHEQFF
16,.,TRBV5-5,.,TRBJ1-4,TGTGCCAGCAGCCCCCTTCCCGGGGCGGCTAATGAAAAACTGTTTTTT,CASSPLPGAANEKLFF
14,.,TRBV29-1,.,TRBJ2-2,TGCAGCGGCCAAAGCGGGTCGAACACCGGGGAGCTGTTTTTT,CSGQSGSNTGELFF
16,TRBD2,TRBV7-2,few,TRBJ2-3,TGTGCCAGCAGCTTCGGGGTTAGCGGGAGCACAGATACGCAGTATTTT,CASSFGVSGSTDTQYF
13,.,TRBV28,.,TRBJ2-7,TGTGCCAGCAGTTTTCCTTTAGTCTACGAGCAGTACTTC,CASSFPLVYEQYF
12,.,TRBV7-9,.,TRBJ1-2,TGTGCCAGCAGCTTCAAAGGTGATGGCTACACCTTC,CASSFKGDGYTF
13,.,TRBV4-3,few,TRBJ2-5,TGCGCCAGCAGCCAAGAGATTCGGGAGACCCAGTACTTC,CASSQEIRETQYF
15,TRBD1,TRBV18,.,TRBJ2-5,TGTGCCAGCTCACCGACGGGACAGGCCCAAGAGACCCAGTACTTC,CASSPTGQAQETQYF
17,.,TRBV12-3/TRBV12-4,.,TRBJ1-2,TGTGCCAGCAGTCCTCGGGACACTAGTTTCTTTAACTATGGCTACACCTTC,CASSPRDTSFFNYGYTF
15,TRBD2,TRBV20-1,.,TRBJ2-3,TGCAGTGCTAGTTCTCGGACTAGCGGCACAGATACGCAGTATTTT,CSASSRTSGTDTQYF
15,.,TRBV6-2/TRBV6-3,.,TRBJ2-3,TGTGCCAGCAGTTACTCTCCAGGGCTTCAAGATACGCAGTATTTT,CASSYSPGLQDTQYF
16,.,TRBV7-9,few,TRBJ2-3,TGTGCCAGCAGCCCGGGACGAGACCTTTTCACAGATACGCAGTATTTT,CASSPGRDLFTDTQYF
12,.,TRBV20-1,.,TRBJ2-5,TGCAGTACTCTGGGACGGCAAGAGACCCAGTACTTC,CSTLGRQETQYF
12,.,TRBV7-9,few,TRBJ2-7,TGTGCCAGCAGCTCCGCCCTTAACGAGCAGTACTTC,CASSSALNEQYF
15,TRBD2,TRBV5-1,.,TRBJ2-7,TGCGCCAGCAGCTCTCGGGGGGGCCCACACAATGAGCAGTACTTC,CASSSRGGPHNEQYF